This T cell receptor beta chain was recovered during a study of cytomegalovirus exposure and HLA in healthy donors. Of note for this clone: Its antigen is unknown.

The PCR ran on 60 Vbeta and 13 Jbeta primers. Sequenced by immunoSEQ multiplex PCR; TCRdb stores in-frame clones only, minus some. The repertoire holds 150,000 to 190,000 clones, with about 68% as singletons. Study results and limitations: Association of a missense DCLRE1C variant with TCR beta V- and J-gene trimming was reported in a later analysis. Three chains linked to CMV were shown in vitro to be specific for CMV antigens. Donors belonging to an Asian-associated ancestry cluster reportedly showed fewer N-insertions in productive TCRs than the approximately 640-donor mean, according to what a later analysis found. Highly shared sequence variants in one cluster were likely a sequencing artifact.

The receptor's source is a man aged 18 to 29 in good health and CMV-seronegative. Sequenced sample: PBMCs.

The CDR3 sequence: CASSPYRAYEQYF. In DNA form, the CDR3 reads TGTGCCAGCAGTCCCTACAGGGCCTACGAGCAGTACTTC. This chain uses TRBV28 with TRBJ2-7; D may be TRBD1 (6 bases). The CDR3 length is 13 residues. CDR1 and CDR2 from the germline V gene are MDHEN and SYDVKM. V gave up 5 bases and J gave up 2 bases, with 10 bases separating them. The variable domain in full, completed from reference TRBV28 and TRBJ2-7, reads DVKVTQSSRYLVKRTGEKVFLECVQDMDHENMFWYRQDPGLGLRLIYFSYDVKMKEKGDIPEGYSVSREKKERFSLILESASTNQTSMYLCASSPYRAYEQYFGPGTRLTVT.